This entry concerns a single TCR beta chain. Those who donated, Caucasian adults without exception, all lived in Nashville, Tennessee. A deep-level run was used for the assay. The table came from immunoSEQ multiplex PCR; TCRdb's copy has only in-frame clones and leaves some out. The sample carries fewer than 600,000 clones, about 74% recorded once. These data come from a study of shared clonotypes between healthy human individuals. Per the germline V gene, CDR1 is LGHNA and CDR2 is YSLEER. The CDR3 spans 14 residues. V gave up 6 bases and J gave up 0 bases, with 10 bases separating them. The chain combines TRBV4-3 with TRBJ2-3; D remains unclear. The sequence was collected from a woman in her forties in good health. Some clones in this sample may be carry-over from other donors' samples. Sequenced input: PBMCs. The CDR3 is CASSPITSTDTQYF. As DNA, the CDR3 is TGCGCCAGCAGTCCAATCACAAGCACAGATACGCAGTATTTT.